This TCR beta chain was sequenced in a study of cytomegalovirus exposure and HLA in healthy donors. In this sample, this clone turned up once. Healthy individuals who donated bone marrow served as the donors. A multiplex PCR was run with 60 Vbeta primers and 13 Jbeta primers. The data were produced by immunoSEQ multiplex PCR, yet TCRdb's version contains in-frame clones alone and is incomplete. There are 180,000 or so clones in the sample; around 80% occur only once, and around 1.4% lies in the top ten. The specimen sequenced was PBMCs. This clonotype was obtained from a girl between 5 and 17 years old in good health and CMV-seropositive.

The CDR3 region is CASSLAGGREQFF. CDR3 DNA: TGTGCCAGCAGCTTAGCGGGCGGGAGGGAGCAGTTCTTC. The genes are TRBV11-3 and TRBJ2-1, with TRBD2 matching 8 bases. This CDR3 contains 13 residues. Per the germline V gene, CDR1 is SGHNT and CDR2 is YENEEA. The V segment lost 1 base and the J segment 10 bases; nucleotides outside the gene matches: 3.